Detailed here is one T cell receptor (beta chain). Method: immunoSEQ multiplex PCR; TCRdb's copy keeps in-frame clones and lacks some. The data contain under 60,000 clones, roughly 90% of them singletons. The entry originates in a study of blood T cell repertoires in COVID-19. At the level of the study: Specimens from acute and convalescent COVID-19 originated in the United States, Italy and Spain.

Trimming took 1 base from V and 3 from J, leaving 13 bases between them. The length of the CDR3 is 15 residues. Germline CDR1 SEHNR, CDR2 FQNEAQ (reference sequence). The TCR comes from a human donor with acute or convalescent COVID-19. The donor label of this sample is uncertain. This chain connects TRBV7-9 to TRBJ2-7, with D perhaps TRBD2 (5 bases). Sequencing was carried out using peripheral blood. The CDR3 bases are TGTGCCAGCAGCTTAGAATTCGGGAAGGTCTACGAGCAGTACTTC. This sequence encodes CASSLEFGKVYEQYF.